This record looks at one T cell receptor beta chain sequence and its context. This entry belongs to a study of blood T cell repertoires in COVID-19. The overall study: Sites in the United States, Italy and Spain provided acute and convalescent COVID-19 samples. Sources were T cells, B-cell-depleted T cells, or PBMCs; the material itself was cDNA or gDNA.

This CDR3 has 14 residues. Original handling: Estimation of nucleated cell counts relied on the amplification of reference gene primers. TCRdb's copy holds only in-frame clones and misses some; the assay was immunoSEQ multiplex PCR. V, J and clone size reflect that table, while D and trimming were determined from the DNA. The table shows 380,000 or so clones, with roughly four fifths occurring only once. The chain employs TRBV21-1 and TRBJ2-1; TRBD1 is taken as the D call from the table, unchecked against the DNA. TRBV21-1 corresponds to a pseudogene. The sample comprised peripheral blood. This sequence was found in a human donor with acute or convalescent COVID-19. The donor label of this sample is uncertain. The CDR3 coding sequence is TGTGCCAGCACTAGACAGGAATTAGACAATGAGCAGTTCTTC. It specifies CASTRQELDNEQFF.